This TCR beta chain came from a study of naive and memory T cell subsets. This clonotype has a handful of counts. The beta constant-region primer was an equimolar mix of two oligonucleotides covering TRBC1 and TRBC2. Using its own MiXCR run on the UMI-ligation and nested PCR reads, TCRdb lists one record per CDR3 protein. The table has under 150,000 distinct CDR3 sequences, 15% to 20% seen once. The material sequenced was naive CD4+ T cells from blood. The TCR originated in a human donor in good health.

This chain's CDR3 is CASSPPSVTDTQYF. The DNA for the CDR3 is TGTGCCAGCAGTCCCCCATCGGTCACGGATACGCAGTATTTT. The chain uses TRBV6-6 and TRBJ2-3; no definite D call. Looked up from germline, CDR1 is MNHNY and CDR2 is SVGAGI (reference sequence). The germline V and J ends were trimmed by 5 bases and 6 bases, with 15 bases remaining between them. The length of the CDR3 is 14 residues.